Below are 22 T cell receptor beta chains sequenced from a single sample in a study of blood T cell repertoires in COVID-19. TCRdb keeps only in-frame clones here, not all; method: immunoSEQ multiplex PCR. Of some 140,000 clones in the sample, more than 60% are singletons; the top ten hold around 13%. Sequencing input: peripheral blood. These receptors were obtained from a man older than 75 with acute or convalescent COVID-19.

The gene calls are TRBV10-3 and TRBJ1-2, with D maybe TRBD1 (6 bases). The CDR3 totals 14 residues. CDR1 and CDR2 from the germline V gene are ENHRY and SYGVKD. Trimming shortened V by 0 bases and J by 8 bases, and 13 bases separated the two germline ends. For the CDR3, the DNA is TGTGCCATCAGTGAGTCGCGGGGGCAGGTCGGCTACACCTTC. Its protein is CAISESRGQVGYTF.

This clone was counted a single time. The chain employs TRBV7-9 and TRBJ1-1; TRBD1 is a possible D gene (6 bases). V was shortened by 1 base and J by 2 bases, with 14 bases between the two germline ends. The germline V gene encodes CDR1 SEHNR and CDR2 FQNEAQ (reference sequence). The CDR3 is made up of 16 amino acids. The CDR3 region is CASSLGYREGNTEAFF. As DNA, the CDR3 is TGTGCCAGCAGCTTAGGATACAGGGAGGGAAACACTGAAGCTTTCTTT.

This clone was recorded only once. The chain employs TRBV19 and TRBJ2-5; 9 bases fit TRBD2. Per germline, CDR1 LNHDA and CDR2 SQIVND (reference sequence). V shed 6 bases and J 3 bases; nucleotides not matched to a gene: 5. The CDR3 length is 14 residues. CDR3 DNA: TGTGCCAGTAGAGGACTAGCGTCGAAAGAGACCCAGTACTTC. Translating it yields CASRGLASKETQYF.

This chain uses TRBV2 with TRBJ1-4, with D unclear. Trimming took off 6 bases at V and 0 bases at J, with 17 bases between the two ends. The CDR3 is 17 amino acids. CDR1 is SNHLY and CDR2 is FYNNEI in the germline V gene. CDR3 sequence: CASSFRRLLATNEKLFF. The CDR3 region has the DNA TGTGCCAGCAGCTTCAGACGGCTACTAGCAACTAATGAAAAACTGTTTTTT.

The CDR3 here is CANSDNLGATEAFF. The CDR3, as DNA: TGTGCCAACTCGGATAATTTGGGGGCCACTGAAGCTTTCTTT. The chain has TRBV7-2 and TRBJ1-1; D may be TRBD1 (6 bases). Trimming took 10 bases from V and 4 from J, leaving 19 bases between them. Germline loops: CDR1 SGHTA, CDR2 FQGNSA. The CDR3 is made up of 14 amino acids.

V gene TRBV28 combines with J gene TRBJ2-7; D is unclear. Trimming took 6 bases from V and 4 from J, leaving 16 bases between them. Germline V gene lookup returns CDR1 MDHEN and CDR2 SYDVKM. This CDR3 has 14 residues. The CDR3 DNA sequence: TGTGCCAGCAGCCCCGGCCCTTCTAGTTACGAGCAGTACTTC. Its translation is CASSPGPSSYEQYF.

The V gene is TRBV20-1, the J gene TRBJ2-7, with TRBD1 matching over 9 bases. Trimming at V came to 3 bases and at J to 6 bases, leaving 6 bases not matched to a gene. CDR1 and CDR2 from the germline V gene are DFQATT and SNEGSKA (reference sequence). The CDR3 is 13 residues long. The CDR3 bases are TGCAGTGCTAGTGAGGGACAGGGTATCGAGCAGTACTTC. Protein: CSASEGQGIEQYF.

This clone was seen only once. The chain carries TRBV28 and TRBJ1-4; a possible D gene is TRBD1 (6 bases). From germline, CDR1 is MDHEN and CDR2 SYDVKM. This CDR3 spans 14 amino acids. Trimming cost V 3 bases and J 7 bases, with 12 bases left between them. The CDR3 DNA reads TGTGCCAGCAGTTTCGGGGGGCGCGTTGAAAAACTGTTTTTT. Protein sequence: CASSFGGRVEKLFF.

V is TRBV6-5 and J is TRBJ2-3, with 9 bases fitting TRBD2. There are 14 residues in the CDR3. Trimming at V came to 7 bases and at J to 8 bases, leaving 10 bases not matched to a gene. Germline V gene sequence: CDR1 MNHEY, CDR2 SVGAGI. CDR3 region: CASTEPGLAPTQYF. The CDR3 bases are TGTGCCAGCACCGAACCGGGACTAGCCCCTACGCAGTATTTT.

The V call is TRBV2, the J call TRBJ2-5, with 7 bases aligning to TRBD1. The J segment lost 5 bases and the V segment lost 7 bases, leaving 13 bases of the junction unmatched. The CDR3 is made up of 15 amino acids. CDR1 is SNHLY, CDR2 FYNNEI, per germline. The CDR3 DNA reads as TGTGCCAGCAAGGATGACAGGGAGCCATGGGAGACCCAGTACTTC. It translates to CASKDDREPWETQYF. The full variable domain, with the rest looked up from reference TRBV2 and TRBJ2-5, is EPEVTQTPSHQVTQMGQEVILRCVPISNHLYFYWYRQILGQKVEFLVSFYNNEISEKSEIFDDQFSVERPDGSNFTLKIRSTKLEDSAMYFCASKDDREPWETQYFGPGTRLLVL.

The chain couples TRBV6-6 to TRBJ1-2, with a weak D call TRBD1 (6 bases). This CDR3 has 12 residues. In germline, CDR1 is MNHNY, CDR2 SVGAGI (reference sequence). Between the trimmed V and J ends, which lost 6 bases and 1 base, there was a span of 6 bases. The CDR3 spells CASRDSNYGYTF. The CDR3 nucleotides read TGTGCCAGCAGGGACAGTAACTATGGCTACACCTTC.

The chain carries TRBV6-6 and TRBJ2-5; D call uncertain. The CDR3 is made up of 13 amino acids. Germline-derived CDR1 and CDR2 are MNHNY and SVGAGI (reference sequence). With 3 bases removed from V and 3 bases from J, the gap between germline ends came to 8 bases. The CDR3 DNA sequence: TGTGCCAGCAGTTATCAGAACGAAGAGACCCAGTACTTC. Its translation is CASSYQNEETQYF.

V gene TRBV5-6 combines with J gene TRBJ2-2; D uncertain. CDR1 is SGHDT and CDR2 is YYEEEE in the germline V gene. This CDR3 region has 14 residues. Trimming shortened V by 5 bases and J by 2 bases, and 10 bases separated the two germline ends. CDR3 nucleotides: TGTGCCAGCAGAGTTGGCGGAAACACCGGGGAGCTGTTTTTT. The encoded protein is CASRVGGNTGELFF.

This chain joins TRBV5-1 and TRBJ2-3, with a possible D match to TRBD2 (6 bases). Germline CDR1 reads SGHRS; CDR2 reads YFSETQ. This CDR3 has 16 amino acids. The germline V and J ends were trimmed by 4 bases and 5 bases, with 20 bases remaining between them. The CDR3 sequence: CASSHVPAGPGDTQYF. The DNA for the CDR3 is TGCGCCAGCAGCCATGTGCCTGCGGGGCCGGGAGATACGCAGTATTTT.

The rearrangement joins TRBV18 to TRBJ2-1; D perhaps matches TRBD1 (5 bases). The CDR3 has 15 amino acids. The germline CDR1 and CDR2 sequences are KGHSH and LQKENI. V lost 2 bases and J 5 bases, leaving 13 bases between the germline ends. CDR3 nucleotide sequence: TGTGCCAGCTCACCAACGACAGCTAAGGACAATGAGCAGTTCTTC. This encodes CASSPTTAKDNEQFF.

This clone was picked up one time. The chain has TRBV7-2 and TRBJ2-7; 8 bases match TRBD2. The germline CDR1 and CDR2 sequences are SGHTA and FQGNSA. CDR3 length equals 14 residues. V gave up 5 bases and J gave up 7 bases; unmatched junction bases: 10. The CDR3 sequence: CASSLPAGGGEQYF. The CDR3 region has the DNA TGTGCCAGCAGCCTACCGGCGGGGGGAGGGGAGCAGTACTTC.

The J gene is TRBJ1-4, the V gene TRBV6-5, with D unclear. The CDR3 length is 16 residues. Trimming removed 2 bases from V and 0 bases from J, with 10 bases in between. Germline V lookup: CDR1 MNHEY, CDR2 SVGAGI. The CDR3 loop reads CASSYTYSSTNEKLFF. The CDR3 bases are TGTGCCAGCAGTTACACCTACAGCTCAACTAATGAAAAACTGTTTTTT.

The chain links TRBV3-1 (or the pseudogene TRBV3-2) to TRBJ2-4; TRBD2 matches at 14 bases. Trimming at V came to 1 base and at J to 6 bases, leaving 2 bases not matched to a gene. CDR3 length equals 16 residues. The germline V gene has CDR1 LGHDT and CDR2 YNNKEL (reference sequence). The CDR3 loop is CASSQAGTSGGNIQYF. CDR3 DNA sequence: TGTGCCAGCAGCCAAGCGGGGACTAGCGGGGGAAACATTCAGTACTTC.

A few counts support this clone. The chain joins TRBV27 to TRBJ2-7, with D possibly matching TRBD2 (6 bases). Trimming stripped 2 bases from V and 7 bases from J, with 9 bases between. CDR3 length: 12 residues. CDR1 MNHEY and CDR2 SMNVEV come from the germline V gene (reference sequence). This CDR3 reads CASSLNGREQYF. The CDR3 DNA reads TGTGCCAGCAGTTTAAATGGGAGGGAGCAGTACTTC.

The chain couples TRBV30 to TRBJ2-3; D gene uncertain. V was shortened by 5 bases and J by 5 bases, with 8 bases between the two germline ends. Germline assignment: CDR1 GTSNPN and CDR2 SVGIG (reference sequence). The CDR3 is made up of 11 amino acids. CDR3 amino acids: CAWGMRDTQYF. The CDR3 nucleotides read TGTGCCTGGGGGATGAGAGATACGCAGTATTTT. Based on the CDR3 plus reference TRBV30 and TRBJ2-3, the full variable domain is SQTIHQWPATLVQPVGSPLSLECTVEGTSNPNLYWYRQAAGRGLQLLFYSVGIGQISSEVPQNLSASRPQDRQFILSSKKLLLSDSGFYLCAWGMRDTQYFGPGTRLTVL.

The gene calls are TRBV5-1 and TRBJ2-3; D gene uncertain. From germline, CDR1 is SGHRS and CDR2 YFSETQ. The CDR3 extends over 18 amino acids. Trimming shortened V by 4 bases and J by 0 bases, and 21 bases separated the two germline ends. The CDR3 loop reads CASSPVAPTVPSTDTQYF. CDR3 DNA: TGCGCCAGCAGCCCCGTCGCCCCTACCGTCCCTAGCACAGATACGCAGTATTTT. The full variable domain, completed using reference TRBV5-1 and TRBJ2-3, is KAGVTQTPRYLIKTRGQQVTLSCSPISGHRSVSWYQQTPGQGLQFLFEYFSETQRNKGNFPGRFSGRQFSNSRSEMNVSTLELGDSALYLCASSPVAPTVPSTDTQYFGPGTRLTVL.

CDR3 DNA: TGTGCCAGCAGCTTCAGACAGGGACCCTACGAGCAGTACTTC. It codes for CASSFRQGPYEQYF. V usage is TRBV11-2 and J usage is TRBJ2-7, with 7 bases fitting TRBD1. The ends lost 3 bases at V and 2 bases at J; junction bases unmatched: 4. The germline gives CDR1 SGHAT, CDR2 FQNNGV. CDR3 length equals 14 residues.